Below, one T cell receptor (beta chain) is given with its context. The data derive from a study of blood T cell repertoires in COVID-19. At the level of the study: Nucleic acid was either cDNA or gDNA, and it came from T cells, B-cell-depleted T cells, or PBMCs.

Some clones are missing from TCRdb's copy, which holds only in-frame ones; the method was immunoSEQ multiplex PCR. Of some 240,000 clones listed, around 84% are singletons. Participant-reported clinical history was the basis for cohort assignment. Shortly before study entry, within 2 weeks, exposed participants had met a COVID-19 case. This CDR3 spans 12 amino acids. Germline CDR1 is SGHTA and CDR2 is FQGNSA. V lost 5 bases to trimming and J lost 11 bases, with 14 bases between them. The chain uses TRBV7-2 and TRBJ2-3, with a tentative D call TRBD2 (5 bases). This sequence originates from a woman aged 50 to 60 who had been exposed to COVID-19. Sequenced: PBMCs or T cells enriched from blood (not recorded which). The CDR3: CASSLTRGGQYF. The DNA of the CDR3 is TGTGCCAGCAGCCTGACCCGGGGTGGGCAGTATTTT. Full variable domain (rest looked up from reference TRBV7-2 and TRBJ2-3): GAGVSQSPSNKVTEKGKDVELRCDPISGHTALYWYRQSLGQGLEFLIYFQGNSAPDKSGLPSDRFSAERTGGSVSTLTIQRTQQEDSAVYLCASSLTRGGQYFGPGTRLTVL.